A selection of T cell receptor beta chains follows, all from one sample in a study of regulatory dendritic cells for organ transplantation. The protocol was immunoSEQ multiplex PCR, while the TCRdb copy is restricted to in-frame clones and leaves out a portion. Seen here are fewer than 50,000 clones, 75% to 95% observed once, and the top ten hold about 0.11%. Input material: naive CD8+ T cells from blood. The source of these receptors is a human donor in good health. Both conserved end residues are part of each CDR3. Fields, in order: clone size, J gene, D gene, V gene, CDR3 protein, CDR3 DNA. D genes are given only for firm matches. Clone size is stated in some rows and not others, as once, few, many or a class when expanded.

>NA|TRBJ1-3|NA|TRBV7-9
CASSLRGRNTIYF
TGTGCCAGCAGCCTCAGGGGTCGAAACACCATATATTTT
>once|TRBJ2-1|NA|TRBV7-2
CASSLVPYNEQFF
TGTGCCAGCAGCTTAGTCCCTTACAATGAGCAGTTCTTC
>NA|TRBJ2-1|NA|TRBV7-3
CASSSWDSNEQFF
TGTGCCAGCAGCTCCTGGGACTCGAATGAGCAGTTCTTC
>NA|TRBJ2-7|TRBD1|TRBV29-1
CSVLSRDRGQEQYF
TGCAGCGTTCTAAGCCGGGACAGGGGGCAAGAGCAGTACTTC
>NA|TRBJ1-1|NA|TRBV9
CASSVGGSTEAFF
TGTGCCAGCAGCGTAGGAGGGAGTACTGAAGCTTTCTTT
>NA|TRBJ1-5|NA|TRBV4-1
CASSQDQGNSNQPQHF
TGCGCCAGCAGCCAAGACCAGGGCAATAGCAATCAGCCCCAGCATTTT
>NA|TRBJ1-1|TRBD1|TRBV7-9
CASSLSRTGGTEAFF
TGTGCCAGCAGCTTATCAAGGACAGGGGGCACTGAAGCTTTCTTT
>once|TRBJ2-1|NA|TRBV28
CASSPTYNEQFF
TGTGCCAGCAGCCCTACCTACAATGAGCAGTTCTTC
>NA|TRBJ2-4|NA|TRBV27
CASSPSPKNIQYF
TGTGCCAGCAGTCCAAGCCCTAAAAACATTCAGTACTTC
>few|TRBJ1-1|TRBD1|TRBV28
CASTSVQGWNTEAFF
TGTGCCAGCACCTCGGTACAGGGGTGGAACACTGAAGCTTTCTTT
>NA|TRBJ2-3|TRBD2|TRBV4-3
CASSQAPTSGGGADTQYF
TGCGCCAGCAGCCAAGCTCCGACTAGCGGGGGCGGGGCAGATACGCAGTATTTT
>NA|TRBJ1-1|NA|TRBV16
CASSQGGTEAFF
TGTGCCAGCAGCCAAGGGGGGACTGAAGCTTTCTTT
>NA|TRBJ1-2|NA|TRBV7-2
CASSPGSFYGYTF
TGTGCCAGCAGCCCGGGGTCATTCTATGGCTACACCTTC
>few|TRBJ1-1|NA|TRBV13
CASSFLFGGGTEAFF
TGTGCCAGCAGCTTTCTCTTTGGGGGCGGCACTGAAGCTTTCTTT
>few|TRBJ2-7|NA|TRBV19
CASSAPYNYEQYF
TGTGCCAGTAGTGCCCCCTACAATTACGAGCAGTACTTC
>NA|TRBJ2-7|NA|TRBV4-2
CASSQSISGHEQYF
TGTGCCAGCAGCCAATCCATCTCAGGCCACGAGCAGTACTTC
>NA|TRBJ1-1|NA|TRBV19
CATTLTVSVDTEAFF
TGTGCCACAACCCTTACCGTTTCTGTGGACACTGAAGCTTTCTTT
>NA|TRBJ1-4|NA|TRBV4-3
CASSQDSGVNEKLFF
TGCGCCAGCAGCCAAGACTCAGGGGTTAATGAAAAACTGTTTTTT
>NA|TRBJ2-2|NA|TRBV2
CASTDSGLNTGELFF
TGTGCCAGCACCGATAGCGGATTGAACACCGGGGAGCTGTTTTTT
>NA|TRBJ1-1|NA|TRBV7-9
CASSSPSNTEAFF
TGTGCCAGCAGCTCCCCTTCGAACACTGAAGCTTTCTTT
>NA|TRBJ1-1|NA|TRBV4-3
CASSQDRRGHFPEAFF
TGCGCCAGCAGCCAAGATAGGAGGGGACACTTTCCCGAAGCTTTCTTT
>NA|TRBJ1-2|TRBD1|TRBV4-1
CASSPGTGRYGYTF
TGCGCCAGCAGCCCCGGGACAGGTCGGTATGGCTACACCTTC
>NA|TRBJ1-1|NA|TRBV28
CASSFDRSEAFF
TGTGCCAGCAGTTTCGACAGATCTGAAGCTTTCTTT
>NA|TRBJ2-5|NA|TRBV7-8
CASRPEGHIGETQYF
TGTGCCAGCAGGCCGGAGGGACACATCGGGGAGACCCAGTACTTC
>NA|TRBJ2-7|NA|TRBV7-2
CASSWGTEQYF
TGTGCCAGCAGCTGGGGTACTGAGCAGTACTTC
>NA|TRBJ1-5|TRBD1|TRBV6-5
CASSLGQGVHQPQHF
TGTGCCAGCAGTTTAGGACAGGGTGTACATCAGCCCCAGCATTTT
>once|TRBJ2-7|TRBD1|TRBV29-1
CSARTGDTYEQYF
TGCAGCGCTAGAACAGGGGATACCTACGAGCAGTACTTC
>once|TRBJ2-2|NA|TRBV18
CASSPPTGELFF
TGTGCCAGCTCACCGCCCACCGGGGAGCTGTTTTTT
>NA|TRBJ1-1|NA|TRBV19
CASSITPGPNTEAFF
TGTGCCAGTAGTATTACCCCCGGACCCAACACTGAAGCTTTCTTT
>NA|TRBJ1-2|NA|TRBV4-2
CASSQVIMDGYTF
TGTGCCAGCAGCCAGGTGATAATGGATGGCTACACCTTC
>NA|TRBJ1-4|TRBD1|TRBV27
CASSTTGTGGEKLFF
TGTGCCAGCAGTACGACTGGGACAGGGGGCGAAAAACTGTTTTTT
>NA|TRBJ2-5|NA|TRBV27
CASSLSFRSETQYF
TGTGCCAGCAGTTTATCGTTCAGGTCGGAGACCCAGTACTTC
>NA|TRBJ1-1|NA|TRBV6-5
CASSYVHSNTEAFF
TGTGCCAGCAGTTATGTGCATTCTAACACTGAAGCTTTCTTT
>once|TRBJ2-5|TRBD1|TRBV29-1
CSVFGTGESETQYF
TGCAGCGTTTTTGGGACAGGGGAGTCGGAGACCCAGTACTTC
>once|TRBJ1-2|NA|TRBV27
CASSFGANYGYTF
TGTGCCAGCAGTTTTGGTGCTAACTATGGCTACACCTTC
>NA|TRBJ2-7|NA|TRBV28
CASSLRGGNHEQYF
TGTGCCAGCAGTTTACGAGGGGGAAACCACGAGCAGTACTTC
>NA|TRBJ1-1|TRBD1|TRBV6-6
CASSRQGKNTEAFF
TGTGCCAGCAGCCGACAGGGTAAGAACACTGAAGCTTTCTTT
>NA|TRBJ2-7|TRBD2|TRBV5-8
CASNSGSHEQYF
TGTGCCAGCAATAGCGGGAGCCACGAGCAGTACTTC
>NA|TRBJ2-3|NA|TRBV6-6
CASSPKRDTQYF
TGTGCCAGCAGCCCTAAAAGAGATACGCAGTATTTT
>NA|TRBJ1-6|NA|TRBV5-4
CASRIEGYNSPLHF
TGTGCCAGCCGAATAGAGGGCTATAATTCACCCCTCCACTTT
>NA|TRBJ2-2|NA|TRBV4-1
CASGVANTGELFF
TGCGCCAGCGGAGTAGCGAACACCGGGGAGCTGTTTTTT